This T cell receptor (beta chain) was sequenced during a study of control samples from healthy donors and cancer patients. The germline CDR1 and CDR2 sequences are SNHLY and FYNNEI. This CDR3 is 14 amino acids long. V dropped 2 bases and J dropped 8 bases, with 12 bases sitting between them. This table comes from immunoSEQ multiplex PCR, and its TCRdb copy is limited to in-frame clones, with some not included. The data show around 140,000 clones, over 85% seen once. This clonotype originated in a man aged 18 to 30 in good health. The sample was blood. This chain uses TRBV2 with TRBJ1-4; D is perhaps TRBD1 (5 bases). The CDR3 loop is CASSEKGETEKLFF. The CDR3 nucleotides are TGTGCCAGCAGTGAAAAAGGGGAGACAGAAAAACTGTTTTTT. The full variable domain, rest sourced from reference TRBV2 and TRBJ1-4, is EPEVTQTPSHQVTQMGQEVILRCVPISNHLYFYWYRQILGQKVEFLVSFYNNEISEKSEIFDDQFSVERPDGSNFTLKIRSTKLEDSAMYFCASSEKGETEKLFFGSGTQLSVL.